In its sample, the clone carrying this T cell receptor (beta chain) was seen once. Its matching antigen is unknown. This sample was taken from a study of cytomegalovirus exposure and HLA in healthy donors. Study-level points and caveats: Segments of the TCR beta V type were, in most cases, productive about 87% or about 30% of the time in an earlier analysis.

The PCR contained 60 Vbeta and 13 Jbeta primers. Libraries were prepared by immunoSEQ multiplex PCR; TCRdb keeps only in-frame clonotypes and omits some of them. The repertoire holds roughly 80,000 clones, with about four fifths as singletons. The CDR3 length is 16 residues. V was clipped by 6 bases and J by 7 bases; unmatched bases: 12. Germline V lookup: CDR1 MDHEN, CDR2 SYDVKM. The sample was PBMCs. V is TRBV28 and J is TRBJ1-4; 9 nucleotides align to TRBD1. The sequence derives from a woman under 40 in good health and CMV-seronegative. CDR3 nucleotide sequence: TGTGCCAGCAGGCAGGCAACCGGACAGGGGAGTGAAAAACTGTTTTTT. This encodes CASRQATGQGSEKLFF.